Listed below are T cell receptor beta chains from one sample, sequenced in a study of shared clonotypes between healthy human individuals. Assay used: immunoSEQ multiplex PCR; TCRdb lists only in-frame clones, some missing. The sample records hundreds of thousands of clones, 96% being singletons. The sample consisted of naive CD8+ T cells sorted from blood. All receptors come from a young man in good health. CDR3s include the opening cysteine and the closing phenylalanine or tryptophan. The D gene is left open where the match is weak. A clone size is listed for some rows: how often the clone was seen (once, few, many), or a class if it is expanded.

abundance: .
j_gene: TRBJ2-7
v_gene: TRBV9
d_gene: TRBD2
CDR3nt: TGTGCCAGCAGCGTAGGCGGGAGGCCCTCCTACGAGCAGTACTTC
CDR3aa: CASSVGGRPSYEQYF

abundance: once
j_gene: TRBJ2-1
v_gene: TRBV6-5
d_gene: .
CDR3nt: TGTGCCAGCAGTTACCGGGGCAATGAGCAGTTCTTC
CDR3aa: CASSYRGNEQFF

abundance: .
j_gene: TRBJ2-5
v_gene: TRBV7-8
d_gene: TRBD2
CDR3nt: TGTGCCAGCAGCCGCAGACTAGCGGGAGGCAAAGAGACCCAGTACTTC
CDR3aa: CASSRRLAGGKETQYF

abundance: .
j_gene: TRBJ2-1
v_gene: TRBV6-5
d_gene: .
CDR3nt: TGTGCCAGCAGTTACCTACAGGCGTCGGCCTACAATGAGCAGTTCTTC
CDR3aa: CASSYLQASAYNEQFF

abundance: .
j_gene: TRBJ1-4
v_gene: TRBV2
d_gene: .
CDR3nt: TGTGCCAGCAGTACTCAAACAGGCTCGGCAAATGAAAAACTGTTTTTT
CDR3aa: CASSTQTGSANEKLFF

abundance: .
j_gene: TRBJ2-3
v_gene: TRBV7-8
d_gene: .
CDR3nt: TGTGCCAGCAGCACCCGCCGGAGCTCAGATACGCAGTATTTT
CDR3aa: CASSTRRSSDTQYF

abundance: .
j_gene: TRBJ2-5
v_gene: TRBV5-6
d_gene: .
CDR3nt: TGTGCCAGCAGCTTTTCGGGGGCGTTGGGAGAGACCCAGTACTTC
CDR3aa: CASSFSGALGETQYF

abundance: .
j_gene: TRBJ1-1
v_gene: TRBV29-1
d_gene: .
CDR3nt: TGCAGCGCTGCCCACGCGGGGCCGGGGGCGGACACTGAAGCTTTCTTT
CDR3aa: CSAAHAGPGADTEAFF

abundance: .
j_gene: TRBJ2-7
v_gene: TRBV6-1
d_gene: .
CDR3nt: TGTGCCAGCAGTGAAGGTTTTCGGGACGGATCCTACGAGCAGTACTTC
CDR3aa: CASSEGFRDGSYEQYF

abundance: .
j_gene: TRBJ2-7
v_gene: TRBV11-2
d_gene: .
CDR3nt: TGTGCCAGCAGCCACAACCTGAGACTAGCCTACGAGCAGTACTTC
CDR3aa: CASSHNLRLAYEQYF

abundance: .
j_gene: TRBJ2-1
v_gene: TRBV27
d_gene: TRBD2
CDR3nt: TGTGCCAGCAGCTTAGGGACTGGCGGGAGAGGCAATGAGCAGTTCTTC
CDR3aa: CASSLGTGGRGNEQFF

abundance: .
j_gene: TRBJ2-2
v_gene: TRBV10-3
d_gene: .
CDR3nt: TGTGCCATGGCGGCTTCGGTTAGCGGGAACACCGGGGAGCTGTTTTTT
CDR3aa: CAMAASVSGNTGELFF

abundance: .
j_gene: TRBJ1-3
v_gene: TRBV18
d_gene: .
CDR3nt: TGTGCCAGCTCACCGCGAGGGTTTGGAAACACCATATATTTT
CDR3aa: CASSPRGFGNTIYF

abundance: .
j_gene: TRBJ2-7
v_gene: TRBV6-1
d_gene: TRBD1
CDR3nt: TGTGCCAGCAGTACTCGGACAGGGCGACTCGAGCAGTACTTC
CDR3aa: CASSTRTGRLEQYF

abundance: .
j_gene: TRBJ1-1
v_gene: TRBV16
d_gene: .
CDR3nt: TGTGCCAGCAGCCAACGAACAGGGAGTGCTGAAGCTTTCTTT
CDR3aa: CASSQRTGSAEAFF

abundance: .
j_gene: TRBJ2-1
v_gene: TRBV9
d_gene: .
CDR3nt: TGTGCCAGCAGCGTAGGCTGGGGGCCTGAGCAGTTCTTC
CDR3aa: CASSVGWGPEQFF

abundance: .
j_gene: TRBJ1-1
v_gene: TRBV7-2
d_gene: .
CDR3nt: TGTGCCAGCAGCTTATTAGGCAGCAACACTGAAGCTTTCTTT
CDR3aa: CASSLLGSNTEAFF

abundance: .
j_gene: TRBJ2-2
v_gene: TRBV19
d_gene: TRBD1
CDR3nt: TGTGCCAGTAGTACTCCGGGACAGGGGGTCGGGGAGCTGTTTTTT
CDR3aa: CASSTPGQGVGELFF

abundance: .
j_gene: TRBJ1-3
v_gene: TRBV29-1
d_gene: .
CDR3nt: TGCAGCGGTGAGACGAGCACGCACTCTGGAAACACCATATATTTT
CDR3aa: CSGETSTHSGNTIYF